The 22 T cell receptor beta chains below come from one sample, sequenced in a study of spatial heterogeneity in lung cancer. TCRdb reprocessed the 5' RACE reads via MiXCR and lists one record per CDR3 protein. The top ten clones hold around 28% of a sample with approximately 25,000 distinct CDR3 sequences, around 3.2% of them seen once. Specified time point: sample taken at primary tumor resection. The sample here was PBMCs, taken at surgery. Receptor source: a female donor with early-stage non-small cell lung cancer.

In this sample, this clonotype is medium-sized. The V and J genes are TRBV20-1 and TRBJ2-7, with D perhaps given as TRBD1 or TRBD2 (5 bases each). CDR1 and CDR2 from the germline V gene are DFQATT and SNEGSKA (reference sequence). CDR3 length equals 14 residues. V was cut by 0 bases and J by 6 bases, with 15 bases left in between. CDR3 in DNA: TGCAGTGCTAGAGATCCCCAGGGACGGTCCGAGCAGTACTTC. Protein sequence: CSARDPQGRSEQYF.

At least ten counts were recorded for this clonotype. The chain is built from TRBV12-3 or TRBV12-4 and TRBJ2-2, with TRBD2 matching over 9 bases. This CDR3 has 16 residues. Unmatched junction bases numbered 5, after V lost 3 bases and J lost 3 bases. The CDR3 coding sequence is TGTGCCAGCAGTTTGGGGCGGGAGGGGTACACCGGGGAGCTGTTTTTT. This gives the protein CASSLGREGYTGELFF.

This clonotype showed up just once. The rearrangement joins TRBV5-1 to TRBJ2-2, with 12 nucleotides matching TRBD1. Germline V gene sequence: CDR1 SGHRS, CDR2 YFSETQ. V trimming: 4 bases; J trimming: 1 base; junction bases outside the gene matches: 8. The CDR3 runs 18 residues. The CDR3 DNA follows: TGCGCCAGCAGCAACAAGGGACAGGGGGCTTTGAACACCGGGGAGCTGTTTTTT. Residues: CASSNKGQGALNTGELFF.

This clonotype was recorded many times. This CDR3 is CASSPAAGTDTQYF. CDR3 DNA sequence: TGTGCCAGCAGTCCGGCCGCAGGTACAGATACGCAGTATTTT. J is TRBJ2-3 and V is TRBV27; no reliable D call. Per the germline V gene, CDR1 is MNHEY and CDR2 is SMNVEV (reference sequence). The V and J ends lost 5 bases and 3 bases respectively, with 12 bases between them. The CDR3 is made up of 14 amino acids.

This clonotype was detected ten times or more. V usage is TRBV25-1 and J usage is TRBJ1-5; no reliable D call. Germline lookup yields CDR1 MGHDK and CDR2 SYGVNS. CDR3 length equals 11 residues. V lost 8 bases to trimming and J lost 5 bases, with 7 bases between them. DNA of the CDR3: TGTGCCAGCGTCCGTGATCAGCCCCAGCATTTT. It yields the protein CASVRDQPQHF. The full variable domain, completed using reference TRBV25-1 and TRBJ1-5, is EADIYQTPRYLVIGTGKKITLECSQTMGHDKMYWYQQDPGMELHLIHYSYGVNSTEKGDLSSESTVSRIRTEHFPLTLESARPSHTSQYLCASVRDQPQHFGDGTRLSIL.

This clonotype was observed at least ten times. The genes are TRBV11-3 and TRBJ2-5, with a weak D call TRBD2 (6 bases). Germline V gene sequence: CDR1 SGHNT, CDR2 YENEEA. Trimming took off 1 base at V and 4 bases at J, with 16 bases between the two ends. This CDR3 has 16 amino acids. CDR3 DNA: TGTGCCAGCAGCTTAGGGTTCGGAGGGTTCACAGAGACCCAGTACTTC. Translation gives CASSLGFGGFTETQYF.

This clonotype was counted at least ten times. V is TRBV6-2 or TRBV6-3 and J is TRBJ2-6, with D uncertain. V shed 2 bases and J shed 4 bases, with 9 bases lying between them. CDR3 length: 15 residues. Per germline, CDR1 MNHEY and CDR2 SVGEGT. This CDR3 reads CASSYEGYGANVLTF. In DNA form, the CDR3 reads TGTGCCAGCAGTTACGAAGGATACGGGGCCAACGTCCTGACTTTC.

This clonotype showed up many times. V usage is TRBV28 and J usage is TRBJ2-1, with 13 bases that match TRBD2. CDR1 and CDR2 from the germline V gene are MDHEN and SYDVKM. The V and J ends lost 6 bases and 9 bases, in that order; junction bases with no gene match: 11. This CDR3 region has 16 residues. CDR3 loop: CASSPGLAGELGEQFF. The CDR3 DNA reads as TGTGCCAGCAGCCCCGGACTAGCGGGAGAATTGGGTGAGCAGTTCTTC.

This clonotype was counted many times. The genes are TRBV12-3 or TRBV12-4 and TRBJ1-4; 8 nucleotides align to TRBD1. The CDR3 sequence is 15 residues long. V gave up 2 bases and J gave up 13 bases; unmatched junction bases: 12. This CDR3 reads CASSLRTGIMRGLFF. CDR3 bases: TGTGCCAGCAGTTTAAGGACAGGGATAATGAGGGGACTGTTTTTT.

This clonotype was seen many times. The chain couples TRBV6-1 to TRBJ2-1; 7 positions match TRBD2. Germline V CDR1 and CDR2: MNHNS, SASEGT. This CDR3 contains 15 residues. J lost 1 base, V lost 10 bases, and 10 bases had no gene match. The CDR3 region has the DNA TGTGCCACTCTGACTAGCCGACCGTCCTACAATGAGCAGTTCTTC. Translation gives CATLTSRPSYNEQFF.

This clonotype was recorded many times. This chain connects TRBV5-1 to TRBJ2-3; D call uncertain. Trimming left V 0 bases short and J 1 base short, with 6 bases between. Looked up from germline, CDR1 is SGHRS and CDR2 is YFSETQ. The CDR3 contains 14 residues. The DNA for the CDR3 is TGCGCCAGCAGCTTGGAACGGCGCACAGATACGCAGTATTTT. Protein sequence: CASSLERRTDTQYF.

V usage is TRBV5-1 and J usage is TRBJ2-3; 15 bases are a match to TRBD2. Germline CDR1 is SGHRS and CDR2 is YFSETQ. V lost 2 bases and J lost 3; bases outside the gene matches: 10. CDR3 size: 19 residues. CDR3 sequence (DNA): TGCGCCAGCAGCTTCGGACTAGCGGGAGGGCCCATGTGGACAGATACGCAGTATTTT. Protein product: CASSFGLAGGPMWTDTQYF.

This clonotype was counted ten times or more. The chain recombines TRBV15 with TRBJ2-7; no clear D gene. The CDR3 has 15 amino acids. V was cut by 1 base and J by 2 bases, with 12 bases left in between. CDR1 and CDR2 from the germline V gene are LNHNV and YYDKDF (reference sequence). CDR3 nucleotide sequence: TGTGCCACCAGCAGAGGACGGTCAGGAACCTACGAGCAGTACTTC. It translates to CATSRGRSGTYEQYF.

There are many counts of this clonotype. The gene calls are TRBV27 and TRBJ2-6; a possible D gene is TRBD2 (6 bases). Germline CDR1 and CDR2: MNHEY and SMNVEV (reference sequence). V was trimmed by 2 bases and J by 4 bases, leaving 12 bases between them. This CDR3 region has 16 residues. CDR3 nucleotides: TGTGCCAGCAGTTTACCGCCCGGAGGGGGGGCCAACGTCCTGACTTTC. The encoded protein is CASSLPPGGGANVLTF.

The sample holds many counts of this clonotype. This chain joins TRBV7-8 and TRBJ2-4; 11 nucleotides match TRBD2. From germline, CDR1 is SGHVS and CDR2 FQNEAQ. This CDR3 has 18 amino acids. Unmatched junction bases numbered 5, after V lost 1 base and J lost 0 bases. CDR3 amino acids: CASSLGSGLAGAKNIQYF. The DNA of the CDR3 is TGTGCCAGCAGCTTAGGGAGTGGACTAGCGGGAGCCAAAAACATTCAGTACTTC.

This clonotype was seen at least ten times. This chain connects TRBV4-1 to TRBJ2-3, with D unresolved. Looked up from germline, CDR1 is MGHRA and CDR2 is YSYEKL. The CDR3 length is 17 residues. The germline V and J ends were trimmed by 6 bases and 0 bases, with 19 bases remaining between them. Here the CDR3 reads CASSRSGPISSTDTQYF. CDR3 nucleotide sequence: TGCGCCAGCAGTCGCTCTGGGCCGATTTCTAGCACAGATACGCAGTATTTT.

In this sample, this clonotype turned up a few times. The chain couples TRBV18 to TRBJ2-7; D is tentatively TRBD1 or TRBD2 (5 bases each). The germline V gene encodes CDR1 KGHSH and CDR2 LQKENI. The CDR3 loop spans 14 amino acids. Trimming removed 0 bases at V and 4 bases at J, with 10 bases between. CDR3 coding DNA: TGTGCCAGCTCACCACCTTACGGGGCTTACGAGCAGTACTTC. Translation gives CASSPPYGAYEQYF.

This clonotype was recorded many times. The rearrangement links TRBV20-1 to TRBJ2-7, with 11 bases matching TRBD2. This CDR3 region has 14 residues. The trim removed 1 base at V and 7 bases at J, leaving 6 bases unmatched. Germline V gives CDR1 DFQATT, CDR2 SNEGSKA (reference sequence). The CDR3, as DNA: TGCAGTGCTAGAGTTGTGGTAGCGGGAGGGGAGCAGTACTTC. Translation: CSARVVVAGGEQYF.

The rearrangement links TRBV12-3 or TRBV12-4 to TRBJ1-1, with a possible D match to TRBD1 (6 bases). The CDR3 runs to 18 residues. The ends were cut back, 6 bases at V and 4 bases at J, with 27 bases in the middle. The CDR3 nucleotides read TGTGCCAGCAGGACATACACTCTGGGGGGGCCCTCGGCCACTGAAGCTTTCTTT. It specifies CASRTYTLGGPSATEAFF.

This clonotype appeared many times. The CDR3 sequence is CASRSGGYAGMDEQFF. The CDR3 DNA reads TGTGCCAGCCGGTCAGGGGGCTACGCGGGAATGGATGAGCAGTTCTTC. The chain links TRBV6-6 to TRBJ2-1; 8 bases are a match to TRBD1. CDR3 length: 16 amino acids. Per germline, CDR1 MNHNY and CDR2 SVGAGI (reference sequence). V gave up 8 bases and J gave up 8 bases; unmatched junction bases: 17.

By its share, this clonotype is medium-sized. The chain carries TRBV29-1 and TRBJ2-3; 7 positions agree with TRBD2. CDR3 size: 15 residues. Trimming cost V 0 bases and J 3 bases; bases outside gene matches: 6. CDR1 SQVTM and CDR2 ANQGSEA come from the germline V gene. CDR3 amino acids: CSVEDFGGTTDTQYF. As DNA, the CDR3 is TGCAGCGTTGAAGACTTCGGGGGGACTACAGATACGCAGTATTTT.

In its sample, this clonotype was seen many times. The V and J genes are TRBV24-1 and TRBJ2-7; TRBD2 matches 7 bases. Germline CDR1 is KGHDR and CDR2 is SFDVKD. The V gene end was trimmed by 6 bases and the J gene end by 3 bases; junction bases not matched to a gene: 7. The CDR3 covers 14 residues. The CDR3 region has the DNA TGTGCCACCAGTCGGGCGGGAGAGATCTACGAGCAGTACTTC. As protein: CATSRAGEIYEQYF.